Below, 23 T cell receptor beta chains from the same sample are listed, as sequenced in a study of blood T cell repertoires in COVID-19. Repertoires were generated with immunoSEQ multiplex PCR, while TCRdb's copy carries only in-frame clones and drops some. The sample shows around 20,000 clones, 70% to 90% of them seen only once. The specimen was peripheral blood. The receptor source for this set is a man older than 75 with acute or convalescent COVID-19.

This clone appeared a single time. The rearrangement links TRBV6-2 or TRBV6-3 to TRBJ1-2; D remains ambiguous. The CDR3 sequence is 15 residues long. The V and J ends lost 0 bases and 4 bases respectively, with 12 bases between them. Germline CDR1 and CDR2: MNHEY and SVGEGT. Written as DNA, the CDR3 is TGTGCCAGCAGTTACTCGGAGAAGTTGATCTATGGCTACACCTTC. Its protein is CASSYSEKLIYGYTF.

The V call is TRBV28, the J call TRBJ1-4; 9 bases fit TRBD1. V lost 4 bases to trimming and J lost 8 bases; unmatched junction nucleotides: 5. In germline, CDR1 is MDHEN, CDR2 SYDVKM. The CDR3 runs to 14 residues. CDR3 nucleotides: TGTGCCAGCAGTTCGGGACAGGGTTACGAAAAACTGTTTTTT. Translating it yields CASSSGQGYEKLFF.

This chain joins TRBV4-3 and TRBJ2-7, with TRBD1 matching 8 bases. Germline V lookup: CDR1 LGHNA, CDR2 YSLEER. The V segment lost 1 base and the J segment 3 bases; nucleotides outside the gene matches: 2. The CDR3 is made up of 14 amino acids. DNA of the CDR3: TGCGCCAGCAGCCAAGGACAGGGGTACTACGAGCAGTACTTC. Translating it yields CASSQGQGYYEQYF.

This chain uses TRBV28 with TRBJ1-5, with D uncertain. The V end lost 5 bases, the J end lost 1 base, and 9 bases lay between the germline ends. The CDR3 consists of 14 residues. CDR1 is MDHEN and CDR2 is SYDVKM in the germline V gene. CDR3: CASSPGLSNQPQHF. CDR3 in DNA: TGTGCCAGCAGTCCGGGTCTCAGCAATCAGCCCCAGCATTTT.

J is TRBJ1-1 and V is TRBV24-1; 12 positions agree with TRBD1. Germline V gene data show CDR1 as KGHDR and CDR2 as SFDVKD. This CDR3 has 14 residues. The ends lost 7 bases at V and 5 bases at J; junction bases unmatched: 4. In DNA, the CDR3 is TGTGCCACCAGCGGGACAGGGGGCGCGACTGAAGCTTTCTTT. This codes for CATSGTGGATEAFF.

The chain carries TRBV7-9 and TRBJ2-1; TRBD1 matches 8 bases. CDR3 length: 16 residues. V trimming: 6 bases; J trimming: 9 bases; junction bases outside the gene matches: 16. Germline V gives CDR1 SEHNR, CDR2 FQNEAQ (reference sequence). In DNA form, the CDR3 reads TGTGCCAGCAGTAGCCGTACAGGGGGAGCCGGGTTTGAGCAGTTCTTC. Translated, it gives CASSSRTGGAGFEQFF. Full variable domain (remainder filled in from reference TRBV7-9 and TRBJ2-1): DTGVSQNPRHKITKRGQNVTFRCDPISEHNRLYWYRQTLGQGPEFLTYFQNEAQLEKSRLLSDRFSAERPKGSFSTLEIQRTEQGDSAMYLCASSSRTGGAGFEQFFGPGTRLTVL.

The rearrangement links TRBV4-3 to TRBJ1-1; TRBD1 matches at 7 bases. The CDR3 sequence is 16 residues long. Per the germline V gene, CDR1 is LGHNA and CDR2 is YSLEER. V dropped 0 bases and J dropped 0; count of bases not matched to a gene: 4. DNA for the CDR3: TGCGCCAGCAGCCAAGAGCCGGGACAGTTGAACACTGAAGCTTTCTTT. Protein product: CASSQEPGQLNTEAFF.

The rearrangement links TRBV3-1 (or the pseudogene TRBV3-2) to TRBJ1-2; TRBD1 matches at 8 bases. The germline gives CDR1 LGHDT, CDR2 YNNKEL (reference sequence). Germline trimming cut 9 bases from V and 4 bases from J; bases unmatched to any gene: 4. CDR3 length: 12 amino acids. CDR3 DNA: TGTGCCAGTGCTACAGGGGGCTATGGCTACACCTTC. It specifies CASATGGYGYTF.

This chain links TRBV4-3 with TRBJ1-6; 7 nucleotides match TRBD1. Germline V lookup: CDR1 LGHNA, CDR2 YSLEER. After removal of 0 bases from V and 1 base from J, the junction contained 9 bases not matched to a gene. The CDR3 runs 19 residues. As DNA, the CDR3 is TGCGCCAGCAGCCAAGATCCCGCAGGGGGGTCGTCCTATAATTCACCCCTCCACTTT. This sequence encodes CASSQDPAGGSSYNSPLHF.

For this clone: One end of the junction varies from germline; a read error may be responsible. The V gene is TRBV7-7, the J gene TRBJ1-5, with 7 bases aligning to TRBD1. The CDR3 spans 13 residues. CDR1 is SSHAT, CDR2 FNYEAQ, per germline (reference sequence). The CDR3 DNA follows: TGTGCTAGCAGCAGGGACAGAGATCAGCCCCAGCATTTT. It yields the protein CASSRDRDQPQHF.

This clone was observed a few times. CDR3 nucleotide sequence: TGTGCCAGCAGCGTAGAGACCCTCGGGGGCTATGGCTACACCTTC. This sequence encodes CASSVETLGGYGYTF. This chain links TRBV9 with TRBJ1-2; D possibly corresponds to TRBD1 (5 bases). Germline CDR1 SGDLS, CDR2 YYNGEE. The CDR3 is made up of 15 amino acids. V was cut by 0 bases and J by 4 bases, with 13 bases left in between.

This chain links TRBV13 with TRBJ2-1; 8 nucleotides align to TRBD2. V gave up 4 bases and J gave up 3 bases; unmatched junction bases: 5. Looked up from germline, CDR1 is PRHDT and CDR2 is FYEKMQ (reference sequence). The CDR3 is 15 amino acids. CDR3 sequence reads: CASSSSGGYYNEQFF. The CDR3 coding sequence is TGTGCCAGCAGCTCAAGCGGGGGATACTACAATGAGCAGTTCTTC. The whole variable domain, remainder taken from reference TRBV13 and TRBJ2-1, is AAGVIQSPRHLIKEKRETATLKCYPIPRHDTVYWYQQGPGQDPQFLISFYEKMQSDKGSIPDRFSAQQFSDYHSELNMSSLELGDSALYFCASSSSGGYYNEQFFGPGTRLTVL.

This clone was seen once. The J gene is TRBJ1-1, the V gene TRBV18; 9 nucleotides align to TRBD1. The CDR3 length is 14 residues. The V gene end was trimmed by 2 bases and the J gene end by 7 bases; junction bases not matched to a gene: 5. Germline CDR1 and CDR2: KGHSH and LQKENI. The chain's CDR3 is CASSPRQGGSEAFF. DNA for the CDR3: TGTGCCAGCTCACCAAGACAGGGGGGTAGTGAAGCTTTCTTT.

The V call is TRBV5-6, the J call TRBJ1-6, with D possibly TRBD1 on 6 matching bases. This CDR3 spans 14 amino acids. Per germline, CDR1 SGHDT and CDR2 YYEEEE. Trimming stripped 1 base from V and 8 bases from J, with 10 bases between. DNA for the CDR3: TGTGCCAGCAGCTTGCAGGGGTGGGATTCACCCCTCCACTTT. It codes for CASSLQGWDSPLHF.

This rearrangement joins TRBV6-6 to TRBJ1-3, with 7 bases that match TRBD1. CDR3 length equals 17 residues. Trimming took 6 bases from V and 6 from J; bases not matched to a gene: 17. Germline CDR1 and CDR2: MNHNY and SVGAGI (reference sequence). CDR3 sequence: CASSRKTDRWTENTIYF. DNA of the CDR3: TGTGCCAGCAGCCGAAAGACGGACAGGTGGACGGAAAACACCATATATTTT.

This clone was seen just once. The rearrangement uses TRBV11-3 and TRBJ1-1, with 8 bases matching TRBD1. The CDR3 spans 13 residues. V was pared by 5 bases and J by 6 bases, with 5 bases of the junction left unmatched. Germline V gene lookup returns CDR1 SGHNT and CDR2 YENEEA. The CDR3 bases are TGTGCCAGCAGCCCGACGACAGGGGCTGAAGCTTTCTTT. As protein: CASSPTTGAEAFF.

The V call is TRBV4-3, the J call TRBJ2-3; 10 bases are a match to TRBD2. V trimming: 3 bases; J trimming: 1 base; junction bases outside the gene matches: 7. CDR3 length: 17 amino acids. Germline assignment: CDR1 LGHNA and CDR2 YSLEER. CDR3 sequence: CASSQGLAGEGTDTQYF. In DNA, the CDR3 is TGCGCCAGCAGCCAGGGTCTAGCGGGGGAGGGCACAGATACGCAGTATTTT.

V usage is TRBV28 and J usage is TRBJ1-2; D remains ambiguous. Germline V CDR1 and CDR2: MDHEN, SYDVKM. This CDR3 contains 14 residues. V lost 7 bases and J lost 2, with 14 bases in between. CDR3 nucleotide sequence: TGTGCCAGCACCACGAGTCCCCTAAACTATGGCTACACCTTC. Protein product: CASTTSPLNYGYTF.

This clone appeared once. The J gene is TRBJ2-7, the V gene TRBV6-2 or TRBV6-3; TRBD2 is a possible D gene (5 bases). V lost 4 bases and J 1 base, leaving 14 bases between the germline ends. Germline V gives CDR1 MNHEY, CDR2 SVGEGT. This CDR3 has 15 residues. The CDR3 spells CASSSGPSRSYEQYF. The CDR3 bases are TGTGCCAGCAGTTCCGGGCCTAGCCGGTCCTACGAGCAGTACTTC.

V gene TRBV4-2 combines with J gene TRBJ2-3; perhaps TRBD2 as D (6 bases). This CDR3 comprises 15 residues. The V and J ends lost 0 bases and 10 bases respectively, with 17 bases between them. CDR1 LGHNA and CDR2 YNFKEQ come from the germline V gene. DNA of the CDR3: TGTGCCAGCAGCCAAGAGGGCGGGGTGGTTTTATCGCAGTATTTT. Protein: CASSQEGGVVLSQYF.

J is TRBJ2-1 and V is TRBV7-9; TRBD2 matches 8 bases. Germline values: CDR1 SEHNR, CDR2 FQNEAQ (reference sequence). V shed 1 base and J 4 bases; nucleotides not matched to a gene: 6. CDR3 length equals 16 residues. DNA for the CDR3: TGTGCCAGCAGCTTAGTAAGCGGGGGTTTTTACAATGAGCAGTTCTTC. Translating gives CASSLVSGGFYNEQFF.

The CDR3 bases are TGTGCCAGTAGTATAACAGGGTGGGACACTGAAGCTTTCTTT. It specifies CASSITGWDTEAFF. The V gene is TRBV19, the J gene TRBJ1-1, with a possible D match to TRBD1 (6 bases). The CDR3 consists of 14 residues. From germline, CDR1 is LNHDA and CDR2 SQIVND (reference sequence). Between the trimmed V and J ends, which lost 2 bases and 3 bases, there was a span of 10 bases.

This clone was seen just once. The rearrangement uses TRBV2 and TRBJ2-3; no reliable D call. The CDR3 has 14 residues. Trimming cost V 7 bases and J 1 base, with 12 bases left between them. The germline CDR1 and CDR2 sequences are SNHLY and FYNNEI. CDR3 residues: CASKTERGTDTQYF. Here the CDR3 DNA reads TGTGCCAGCAAAACCGAGCGCGGCACAGATACGCAGTATTTT.